One sample yielded the 11 T cell receptor beta chains listed below, sequenced in a study of shared clonotypes between healthy human individuals. CD8 cells classed as naive were CD45RO-negative and positively selected for CCR7, excluding terminally differentiated effector memory CD45RA+ cells. The repertoire was sequenced with immunoSEQ multiplex PCR; TCRdb's copy has only in-frame clones and lacks some. The sample records 800,000 to 950,000 clones, 96% being singletons. Sequencing input: naive CD8+ T cells sorted from blood. The receptor source for this set is a young man in good health.

The genes are TRBV7-9 and TRBJ2-7; 8 positions match TRBD2. The CDR3 length is 14 residues. J lost 2 bases, V lost 5 bases, and 5 bases had no gene match. CDR1 and CDR2 (germline): SEHNR, FQNEAQ (reference sequence). The CDR3 reads CASSRSGDPYEQYF. The DNA of the CDR3 is TGTGCCAGCAGCCGTAGCGGGGATCCCTACGAGCAGTACTTC.

This chain uses TRBV28 with TRBJ2-7; 7 bases line up with TRBD1. After removal of 11 bases from V and 6 bases from J, the junction contained 10 bases not matched to a gene. Germline CDR1 reads MDHEN; CDR2 reads SYDVKM. The CDR3 is made up of 12 amino acids. CDR3 residues: CAGRQGAGEQYF. CDR3 nucleotides: TGTGCCGGAAGACAGGGTGCAGGCGAGCAGTACTTC.

This clone occurred once. V and J are TRBV27 and TRBJ1-2; D is ambiguous. The CDR3 extends over 14 amino acids. Germline CDR1 MNHEY, CDR2 SMNVEV (reference sequence). V lost 5 bases, J lost 4 bases, and 14 bases lay in between. The CDR3 sequence: CASSPSGSIYGYTF. The DNA of the CDR3 is TGTGCCAGCAGTCCGTCCGGGTCCATCTATGGCTACACCTTC.

In its sample, this clone was seen a few times. The sample contains more than one DNA sequence encoding this CDR3. This chain joins TRBV5-6 and TRBJ2-7; unclear D gene. Trimming cost V 3 bases and J 6 bases, with 7 bases left between them. Germline CDR1 and CDR2: SGHDT and YYEEEE. This CDR3 has 11 residues. Here the CDR3 DNA reads TGTGCCAGCAGCTGGACGGGCGAGCAGTACTTC. Translation: CASSWTGEQYF. Combining the CDR3 with reference TRBV5-6 and TRBJ2-7 gives the whole variable domain DAGVTQSPTHLIKTRGQQVTLRCSPKSGHDTVSWYQQALGQGPQFIFQYYEEEERQRGNFPDRFSGHQFPNYSSELNVNALLLGDSALYLCASSWTGEQYFGPGTRLTVT.

The CDR3 nucleotides read TGTGCCAGCAGCTATAGCGGGCCCACAGATACGCAGTATTTT. Translated, it gives CASSYSGPTDTQYF. The chain links TRBV7-9 to TRBJ2-3, with 7 bases fitting TRBD2. J gave up 2 bases and V 4 bases, and 3 bases lay outside the gene matches. Germline loops: CDR1 SEHNR, CDR2 FQNEAQ (reference sequence). The CDR3 extends over 14 amino acids.

This chain links TRBV11-2 with TRBJ2-5; tentatively, D is TRBD2 (6 bases). This CDR3 region has 13 residues. Trimming pared 10 bases from V and 6 bases from J, leaving 18 bases between. Per germline, CDR1 SGHAT and CDR2 FQNNGV. CDR3 protein: CATLSYGGKTQYF. In DNA form, the CDR3 reads TGTGCCACCCTTTCCTACGGGGGAAAGACCCAGTACTTC.

This clone was found a few times. Other DNA sequences within the sample encode an identical CDR3. The chain employs TRBV29-1 and TRBJ2-7; no definite D call. This CDR3 is built from 11 residues. Germline loops: CDR1 SQVTM, CDR2 ANQGSEA. Trimming left V 5 bases short and J 3 bases short, with 8 bases between. The CDR3 is CSVLNSYEQYF. CDR3 sequence (DNA): TGCAGCGTTCTGAACAGCTACGAGCAGTACTTC.

The chain is built from TRBV7-9 and TRBJ2-1, with 10 bases that match TRBD2. J gave up 8 bases and V 5 bases, and 15 bases lay outside the gene matches. The germline CDR1 and CDR2 sequences are SEHNR and FQNEAQ (reference sequence). The CDR3 runs to 17 residues. CDR3 sequence reads: CASSEGRLAGRRDEQFF. CDR3 in DNA: TGTGCCAGCAGCGAGGGCCGACTAGCGGGTCGAAGGGATGAGCAGTTCTTC.

The rearrangement joins TRBV5-6 to TRBJ2-1; tentative D call: TRBD2 (5 bases). This CDR3 region has 15 residues. Trimming took off 4 bases at V and 0 bases at J, with 11 bases between the two ends. CDR1 and CDR2 (germline): SGHDT, YYEEEE. The CDR3 region is CASSPERSSYNEQFF. Written as DNA, the CDR3 is TGTGCCAGCAGCCCAGAGCGGAGCTCCTACAATGAGCAGTTCTTC.

This clone was recorded once. The chain carries TRBV19 and TRBJ1-5; possibly TRBD1 for D (6 bases). V lost 1 base, J lost 7 bases, and 17 bases lay in between. The CDR3 consists of 16 residues. Germline V gene data show CDR1 as LNHDA and CDR2 as SQIVND (reference sequence). The CDR3 DNA sequence: TGTGCCAGTAGTATAGTCACGGTGGGCAGGGGCCAGCCCCAGCATTTT. Its protein is CASSIVTVGRGQPQHF. Drawing the rest from reference TRBV19 and TRBJ1-5, the complete variable domain is DGGITQSPKYLFRKEGQNVTLSCEQNLNHDAMYWYRQDPGQGLRLIYYSQIVNDFQKGDIAEGYSVSREKKESFPLTVTSAQKNPTAFYLCASSIVTVGRGQPQHFGDGTRLSIL.

This clone was seen once. The chain recombines TRBV7-9 with TRBJ2-2; maybe TRBD2 (5 bases). Germline V gives CDR1 SEHNR, CDR2 FQNEAQ (reference sequence). CDR3 length: 16 residues. Trimming removed 1 base at V and 2 bases at J, with 11 bases between. The CDR3 is CASSLESGVNTGELFF. The DNA for the CDR3 is TGTGCCAGCAGCTTAGAGAGCGGAGTTAACACCGGGGAGCTGTTTTTT.